This TCR beta chain was sequenced during a study of T cell responses to AZD1222 COVID-19 vaccine. Sequencing was performed with immunoSEQ multiplex PCR; in TCRdb, only in-frame clones are kept and a portion is missing. The table includes approximately 170,000 clones, 80% to 95% detected once. This CDR3 is 15 amino acids long. V was clipped by 5 bases and J by 6 bases; unmatched bases: 9. CDR1 is MNHNY, CDR2 SVGAGI, per germline (reference sequence). The chain joins TRBV6-6 to TRBJ2-2; TRBD2 matches 7 bases. This receptor was identified in an adult in good health. The sequencing used peripheral blood, collected on day 0 of AZD1222 vaccination. The CDR3 nucleotides are TGTGCCAGCAGTAACAACAAACTAGCGCCCGGGGAGCTGTTTTTT. It is translated as CASSNNKLAPGELFF.